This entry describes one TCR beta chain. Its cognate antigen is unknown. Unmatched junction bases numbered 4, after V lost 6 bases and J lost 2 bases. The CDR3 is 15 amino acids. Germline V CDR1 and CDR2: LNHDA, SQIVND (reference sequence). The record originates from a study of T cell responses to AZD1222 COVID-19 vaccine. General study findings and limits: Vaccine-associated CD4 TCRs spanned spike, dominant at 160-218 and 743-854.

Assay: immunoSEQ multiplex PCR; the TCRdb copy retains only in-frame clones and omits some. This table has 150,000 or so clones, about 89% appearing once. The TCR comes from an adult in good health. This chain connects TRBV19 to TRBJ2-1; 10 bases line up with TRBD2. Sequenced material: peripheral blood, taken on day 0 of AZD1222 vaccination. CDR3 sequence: CASSTGTSAYNEQFF. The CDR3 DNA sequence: TGTGCCAGTAGCACCGGGACTAGCGCCTACAATGAGCAGTTCTTC. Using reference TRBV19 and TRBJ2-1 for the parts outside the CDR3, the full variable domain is DGGITQSPKYLFRKEGQNVTLSCEQNLNHDAMYWYRQDPGQGLRLIYYSQIVNDFQKGDIAEGYSVSREKKESFPLTVTSAQKNPTAFYLCASSTGTSAYNEQFFGPGTRLTVL.